This T cell receptor beta chain was recovered during a study of cytomegalovirus exposure and HLA in healthy donors (dated by TCRdb to 2017 to 2019). Regarding the research as a whole: According to an earlier analysis of around 600 of the donors, about 179 million T cells yielded 90 million to 130 million unique TCR beta sequences and more than 250 Gb of sequence data. In the later analysis, no new phenotypic data were used to find candidate immune exposures; instead, reliance was placed on TCR beta sequences and their occurrence across donors. The genetic ancestry cluster associated with self-reported Caucasian donors included approximately 85% of the roughly 400 genotyped donors. Donor age, sex, ethnicity and CMV serostatus were compiled together with the repertoire data. An early release covering more than 500 HLA-typed donors comprised about 290 gigabases of sequencing data and approximately 80 million unique TCR sequences. The study profiled the T cell repertoires of fewer than 850 subjects by immunosequencing and related them to cytomegalovirus serostatus. A separate validation cohort of roughly 120 different subjects was used in addition to the roughly 700-subject first cohort. Every discovery cohort repertoire had been produced on one sequencing platform. Typing coverage varied by locus: about 620-630 donors for A, B, C, DRB1 and DQB1; approximately 500 for DQA1; 600 to 610 for DPA1; 400 to 480 for DPB1. Genome-wide SNP genotypes for about 65% of the roughly 670 donors were used in a later genetic analysis, which treated that subset as a discovery cohort. Because of strong linkage in the cohort, 5 or 6 DR-DQ haplotypes were treated as single units for association and clustering. An earlier analysis of several hundred of the donors used high-throughput TCR beta sequencing to judge whether each TCR beta V gene segment behaved as functional or pseudogenic. The study aimed to test whether cataloging public T cell receptors could reveal signatures of past pathogen exposure. On average, 235,054 unique TCR beta nucleotide sequences were sequenced per donor among 398 genotyped donors of the cohort, with 15% to 20% of those sequences being non-productive. A later analysis re-analyzed previously published TCR beta repertoires from about 730 donors and added high-resolution HLA genotyping to study TCR occurrence patterns. To predict cytomegalovirus infection status, the study combined high-throughput TCR immunosequencing, statistical association of individual TCRs with disease status, and machine learning. HLA typing covered class I and class II loci at four-digit resolution. The paper as a whole reports these results and caveats: Strong co-occurrence of HLA alleles, especially DR and DQ, made assigning TCR associations to individual alleles difficult. Several of the top co-occurrence clusters appeared to be linked to parvovirus B19, influenza, CMV and Epstein-Barr virus, according to a later analysis. Approximately 18 rarely observed V segments, including chromosome 9 orphons, were excluded from the earlier analysis of a few hundred of the donors because counts were too low. A group of highly shared sequence variants was considered likely to be a technical artifact of the sequencing pipeline. Some IMGT-functional V segments, including TRBV6-2 and TRBV6-3, could not be distinguished by the 87-base-pair reads and were therefore excluded. In both the original and validation cohorts, the classifier was reported to diagnose cytomegalovirus status with high specificity and sensitivity. In an earlier analysis of around 500 of the donors, most TCR beta V segments appeared in productive rearrangements about 87% or about 30% of the time, broadly matching IMGT annotations. A later analysis found that HLA-associated TCR beta chains were more clonally expanded and had lower generation probabilities than equally common non-associated chains. The study gave a list of more than 150 TCR beta chains associated with cytomegalovirus. A further reported finding was that TCR beta sequences accurately predicted the HLA-A and HLA-B alleles for most subjects in the first cohort. Roughly uniform sequencing depth across donors was assumed in presence/absence analyses, although this assumption may not hold. Most TCR sequences were observed very rarely across donors, whereas some public TCRs were present in many individuals. For the cohort, immune exposure information was limited to CMV serostatus. Because HLA typing was unavailable for some donors at each locus, only the typed subset was used in association tests. This cohort had only TCR beta chains sequenced, and the lack of alpha or paired-chain data limited which features could be detected. The authors suggested that the approach could potentially be generalized to other disease states and immunological phenotypes. A later analysis found that TCR association rates varied across HLA loci, with DRB1 alleles showing the most associated TCRs and HLA-C alleles the fewest. Most CMV-associated TCR beta chains appeared to be HLA-restricted in a later analysis, and the HLA associations seemed to be driven largely by CMV exposure. A later genetic analysis reported fewer N-insertions in productive TCRs among donors in an Asian-associated ancestry cluster than the roughly 640-donor mean. A later analysis associated 15,000 to 20,000 TCR beta sequences with specific HLA alleles at a false discovery rate of 0.05. In vitro tests confirmed that a few of the cytomegalovirus-associated TCR beta chains recognize cytomegalovirus antigens. A later genetic analysis associated a missense DCLRE1C variant with V-gene and J-gene trimming of TCR beta chains, and an independent cohort replicated the association. Correlated functional status among segregating V segments might be attributable to linkage disequilibrium, but an unknown experimental factor could not be ruled out.

The library was prepared using the immunoSEQ multiplex PCR assay. For the multiplex PCR, a mixture combining 60 forward primers for TCR Vbeta segments and 13 reverse primers for TCR Jbeta segments was used. The CDR3 region of rearranged TCR beta genes was amplified from genomic DNA by a multiplex PCR assay. The amplified TCR beta libraries were sequenced on the Illumina HiSeq System as 87-base-pair reads. The original pipeline was this. Across the roughly 700 repertoires, a later analysis counted 60 million to 90 million unique TCR beta chains, roughly 11 million of which were shared by at least two donors. Raw reads were error-corrected and collapsed into unique sequences with a nearest-neighbor algorithm that merged closely related sequences to remove PCR and sequencing errors. CDR3 sequences were aligned to IMGT reference sequences to assign V, D and J gene segments. For a sequence to be retained, a match of at least six nucleotides was required to both a V gene segment and a J gene segment. A rearrangement was called productive if the CDR3 had no stop codons and remained in frame with V and J, and every other rearrangement was called non-productive. Following IMGT convention, CDR3 was defined as the stretch from the second conserved V-encoded cysteine to the conserved J-encoded phenylalanine. The earlier analysis of 550 to 650 of the donors excluded any sequence lacking an unambiguous match to a single V gene segment. An earlier analysis of a few hundred of the donors called V segments functional above 56.7% productive rearrangements and segregating when the between-donor standard deviation exceeded 5%. To diagnose cytomegalovirus status from the catalog of TCR beta chain sequences, a statistical classification framework was built. A later analysis assigned V and J genes by comparing TCR nucleotide sequences with IMGT/GENE-DB human TR gene sequences. The TCRdist pipeline was used in a later analysis to assign CDR3 sequences and most-parsimonious VDJ recombination scenarios. In a later analysis, each TCR beta chain was defined by its CDR3 amino acid sequence together with its V-gene family, and reads without a unique V-gene family were excluded. As a way to deal with suspected cross-contamination and a sequencing artifact, a later analysis dropped nearly 600 nucleotide sequences that were highly shared and had low generation probability. In a later analysis, a clonal expansion index was calculated for each public chain from normalized within-repertoire ranks of inferred template counts. In a later analysis, generation probabilities were computed with a VDJ recombination model fitted to out-of-frame rearrangements, and the resulting probabilities were checked against IGoR. Hypergeometric tests were used in a later analysis to score TCR-TCR, TCR-HLA and TCR-CMV co-occurrence, with a repertoire-size bias correction applied to the TCR pairs. In a later analysis, false discovery rates were estimated by permuting HLA or CMV assignments 20 times. In a later analysis, co-occurring TCRs were grouped using DBSCAN, with TCRdist sequence similarity added in when clustering inside HLA-allele-positive subsets. Co-occurrence clustering excluded repertoires with fewer than 30,000 or more than 120,000 public chains, plus five with anomalous nucleotide sharing. Imported from immuneACCESS, the table was reduced by TCRdb to in-frame sequences with V and J called. These copies leave out some clones; in studies compared against another copy, an unresolved V gene accounts for under half, and the cause of the remainder is not known. Clone size and the V and J calls come from that table; the DNA yielded D and trimming. Recorded for this sample are about 90,000 clones; roughly 80% of them occurred a single time. The top ten clones comprise 2.1% of the sample.

CDR1 and CDR2 are read off the germline V gene as KGHSH and LQKENI. V is pared back by 1 base and J by 6 bases, with 3 bases lying between the germline termini. The CDR3 starts with the cysteine, ends with the phenylalanine, and has 12 residues. The DNA shown is the 36-base CDR3, in frame from base 1. This clone is a singleton in its sample. This receptor's antigen is unknown. One base away there is no much larger clone; base qualities are not given. The cohort consisted of hundreds of healthy bone marrow donors. At the time of sampling, every cohort member was nominally healthy, though immune exposures that went unrecorded were likely present. The donor was CMV seronegative and belonged to the group of 320 or so seronegative cohort members. Each donor provided a peripheral blood sample, and peripheral blood mononuclear cells were used for TCR beta sequencing. Genomic DNA extraction from the blood cell samples was performed with the Qiagen DNeasy Blood Extraction Kit.

The V and J segments used are TRBV18 and TRBJ2-2; the D gene lacks a confident call. The sample taken for sequencing was PBMCs. The TCR was taken from a young man in good health and CMV-seronegative. The DNA sequence is TGTGCCAGCTCACCACGAGCCGGGGAGCTGTTTTTT. Translated, it reads CASSPRAGELFF.